Each of the 17 T cell receptor beta chains below was sequenced from the same sample in a study of T-cell memory formation after mild COVID-19. TCRdb re-analysed the 5' RACE reads in MiXCR, keeping a single row per CDR3 protein. The data hold 450,000 or so distinct CDR3 sequences, with around 20% observed a single time. Sequenced sample: PBMCs or a T cell subset sorted from them (not recorded which). The receptors stem from an adult woman who had mild COVID-19 (a few samples of this study predate the infection). Cell type and time point are not known.

This clonotype was seen only a few times. One end of the junction is discordant with germline, which a read error may explain. V is TRBV20-1 and J is TRBJ2-1; maybe TRBD2 (6 bases). CDR1 is DFQATT and CDR2 is SNEGSKA in the germline V gene (reference sequence). The CDR3 runs 14 residues. CDR3 nucleotide sequence: TGCAGTGCTAGAGACTCGACGGACTACAGTGAGCAGTTCTTC. Protein: CSARDSTDYSEQFF.

V usage is TRBV12-3 or TRBV12-4 and J usage is TRBJ1-2; possible D gene TRBD1, 6 bases. There are 13 residues in the CDR3. Between the trimmed V and J ends, which lost 8 bases and 8 bases, there was a span of 18 bases. CDR3 sequence (DNA): TGTGCCAGCGGGGGGGCAGCCGCGCGGGGCTACACCTTC. Encoded protein: CASGGAAARGYTF.

The V and J genes are TRBV5-1 and TRBJ2-5; tentative D call: TRBD2 (6 bases). Trimming removed 0 bases at V and 5 bases at J, with 14 bases between. The CDR3 runs to 15 residues. Germline CDR1 and CDR2: SGHRS and YFSETQ. The CDR3: CASSLGDSGDETQYF. The CDR3 bases are TGCGCCAGCAGCTTGGGGGACTCTGGAGACGAGACCCAGTACTTC. Using reference TRBV5-1 and TRBJ2-5 for the parts outside the CDR3, the full variable domain is KAGVTQTPRYLIKTRGQQVTLSCSPISGHRSVSWYQQTPGQGLQFLFEYFSETQRNKGNFPGRFSGRQFSNSRSEMNVSTLELGDSALYLCASSLGDSGDETQYFGPGTRLLVL.

This clonotype was detected a few times. This chain uses TRBV11-2 with TRBJ1-2; D may be TRBD1 (5 bases). V gave up 6 bases and J gave up 5 bases, with 13 bases separating them. Looked up from germline, CDR1 is SGHAT and CDR2 is FQNNGV. This CDR3 spans 13 amino acids. CDR3 region: CASRREGLYGYTF. CDR3 bases: TGTGCCAGCAGGCGGGAGGGACTTTATGGCTACACCTTC.

This clonotype was found many times. The chain links TRBV12-3 or TRBV12-4 to TRBJ1-2; 10 bases are shared with TRBD1. Losses at the gene ends were 3 bases for V and 8 bases for J; bases not matched to a gene: 6. The CDR3 sequence is 14 residues long. CDR3 bases: TGTGCCAGCAGTTTTGGACAGGGGGTAAACGGCTACACCTTC. Its translation: CASSFGQGVNGYTF.

V and J are TRBV5-1 and TRBJ1-2, with D possibly being TRBD1 (6 bases). The V end was cut by 5 bases, the J end by 3 bases, with 26 bases between. The CDR3 is 18 amino acids. Looked up from germline, CDR1 is SGHRS and CDR2 is YFSETQ. CDR3 sequence: CASSLGAVRVLGHYGYTF. DNA for the CDR3: TGCGCCAGCAGTCTGGGGGCAGTTCGGGTCCTCGGTCACTATGGCTACACCTTC.

CDR3 sequence: CASTTLAGGYNEQFF. The CDR3, as DNA: TGTGCCAGCACCACCCTAGCGGGAGGTTACAATGAGCAGTTCTTC. The chain employs TRBV27 and TRBJ2-1, with 11 bases matching TRBD2. The germline CDR1 and CDR2 sequences are MNHEY and SMNVEV (reference sequence). The CDR3 totals 15 residues. V lost 7 bases, J lost 4 bases, and 6 bases stayed unmatched.

CDR3 sequence: CASSLVDSPRHEQYF. The CDR3 DNA is TGTGCCAGCAGCTTAGTGGACAGCCCAAGGCACGAGCAGTACTTC. This chain links TRBV7-2 with TRBJ2-7; possibly TRBD1 for D (6 bases). Trimming removed 1 base from V and 5 bases from J, with 15 bases in between. The length of the CDR3 is 15 residues. CDR1 is SGHTA and CDR2 is FQGNSA in the germline V gene.

V is TRBV7-8 and J is TRBJ2-7, with 7 bases matching TRBD1. CDR3 length: 14 residues. In germline, CDR1 is SGHVS, CDR2 FQNEAQ. Trimming at V came to 4 bases and at J to 4 bases, leaving 7 bases not matched to a gene. CDR3 region: CASSSDRVGYEQYF. DNA for the CDR3: TGTGCCAGCAGCTCAGACAGGGTGGGGTACGAGCAGTACTTC.

In its sample, this clonotype was seen a few times. The V gene is TRBV6-5, the J gene TRBJ2-7; D possibly corresponds to TRBD2 (5 bases). V lost 5 bases and J 3 bases, leaving 17 bases between the germline ends. This CDR3 comprises 15 residues. The germline V gene encodes CDR1 MNHEY and CDR2 SVGAGI. For the CDR3, the DNA is TGTGCCAGCAGTACTACCCTAGCCGGGGACTACGAGCAGTACTTC. Translated, it gives CASSTTLAGDYEQYF.

There are a few counts of this clonotype. The genes are TRBV5-4 and TRBJ2-3; D unresolved. There are 14 residues in the CDR3. In germline, CDR1 is SGHNT, CDR2 YYREEE (reference sequence). Trimming removed 4 bases at V and 2 bases at J, with 11 bases between. The CDR3 bases are TGTGCCAGCAGCGGGCTCCCTACCACAGATACGCAGTATTTT. Its translation is CASSGLPTTDTQYF.

CDR3 nucleotides: TGTGCCAGCAGTGGGGGGAGGGCCGAAACAGATACGCAGTATTTT. Translated, it gives CASSGGRAETDTQYF. The chain has TRBV6-2 or TRBV6-3 and TRBJ2-3; 7 bases fit TRBD2. This CDR3 region has 15 residues. V was pared by 5 bases and J by 3 bases, with 8 bases of the junction left unmatched. In germline, CDR1 is MNHEY, CDR2 SVGEGT.

This clonotype has a count of ten or more. This CDR3 reads CASSSRRLQGDEQYF. The DNA of the CDR3 is TGTGCCAGCAGCTCGCGCCGTTTACAGGGGGACGAGCAGTACTTC. This chain joins TRBV7-8 and TRBJ2-7; TRBD1 matches 8 bases. V shed 4 bases, J shed 5 bases, and the junction held 10 bases outside the gene matches. CDR1 is SGHVS and CDR2 is FQNEAQ in the germline V gene. The CDR3 is made up of 15 amino acids.

This clonotype came up a few times. The chain joins TRBV28 to TRBJ2-3, with unresolved D. The CDR3 runs to 17 residues. Germline lookup yields CDR1 MDHEN and CDR2 SYDVKM. V lost 4 bases, J lost 4 bases, and 21 bases lay in between. The CDR3 sequence: CASSSRSWGRVADTQYF. Written as DNA, the CDR3 is TGTGCCAGCAGTTCTCGTTCGTGGGGTCGGGTCGCAGATACGCAGTATTTT.

The chain is built from TRBV6-5 and TRBJ2-2, with D perhaps matching TRBD1 (6 bases). The CDR3 has 11 amino acids. V was cut by 5 bases and J by 10 bases, with 8 bases left in between. Germline V gene sequence: CDR1 MNHEY, CDR2 SVGAGI. CDR3 residues: CASSQGQELFF. DNA for the CDR3: TGTGCCAGCAGTCAGGGACAGGAGCTGTTTTTT.

The chain carries TRBV27 and TRBJ1-3; TRBD1 matches at 8 bases. V gave up 6 bases and J gave up 4 bases; unmatched junction bases: 8. The CDR3 totals 15 residues. Germline CDR1 MNHEY, CDR2 SMNVEV (reference sequence). The CDR3 nucleotides are TGTGCCAGCAGGGCCGACAGGGGACCAGGAAACACCATATATTTT. Translation gives CASRADRGPGNTIYF.

The chain links TRBV30 to TRBJ1-1, with D tentatively TRBD1 (6 bases). V lost 3 bases and J lost 1, with 12 bases in between. The CDR3 extends over 14 amino acids. Germline values: CDR1 GTSNPN, CDR2 SVGIG (reference sequence). CDR3 sequence: CAWRLDSPNTEAFF. As DNA, the CDR3 is TGTGCCTGGAGGCTGGACAGTCCGAACACTGAAGCTTTCTTT.